This note documents a single TCR beta chain sequence. Its target is not known. This sample was taken from a study of T cell responses to AZD1222 COVID-19 vaccine. Study findings and constraints: Sampled repertoires all dated from after the peak T cell response.

Trimming at V came to 0 bases and at J to 6 bases, leaving 12 bases not matched to a gene. Germline V lookup: CDR1 SGHRS, CDR2 YFSETQ. The CDR3 contains 17 residues. Only in-frame clones appear in the TCRdb table, and some are missing; sequencing was by immunoSEQ multiplex PCR. Of more than 140,000 clones listed, 70% to 90% were seen once; the top ten hold 2.5% to 3%. V usage is TRBV5-1 and J usage is TRBJ2-1, with 7 bases aligning to TRBD2. The source of this sequence is an adult in good health. The material was peripheral blood, obtained on day 0 of AZD1222 vaccination. The CDR3, as DNA: TGCGCCAGCAGCTTGGGGGCCACTGCGGGAGTAGGCAATGAGCAGTTCTTC. This encodes CASSLGATAGVGNEQFF.